This T cell receptor (delta chain) was recovered during a study of Vδ1+ human thymocytes. The length of the CDR3 is 21 residues. V trimming: 2 bases; J trimming: 8 bases; junction bases outside the gene matches: 29. CDR1 and CDR2 (germline): TSWWSYY, QGS. This clone was detected a few times. The antigen is unknown. The template was reverse-transcribed extracted RNA. Pooled V-gene forward primers with one constant-region reverse primer generated the CDR3 amplicons by multiplex PCR. TCRdb redid clone calling on the multiplex PCR reads using CATT. This table holds about 55,000 delta-chain clones, approximately 15% found once. General study points: Despite high sort purity, roughly a fifth of thymic T cell receptor delta sequences were Vdelta2. Highly polyclonal TRG and TRD repertoires with Gaussian CDR3 length distributions appeared in thymus. Donors shared many TRG clonotypes but few TRD clonotypes. Bulk repertoire data may be misinterpreted because of unexpected Vdelta2 sequences.

Thymocytes were sorted as CD3+ TCRVdelta1+ TCRVdelta2- after alphabeta T cell depletion. This chain connects TRDV1 to TRDJ1, with 7 bases that match TRDD3. The sample taken for sequencing was Vdelta1+ gamma-delta thymocytes from the thymus. Sample subset: FACS-sorted CD3+ TCRalphabeta- TCRVdelta1+ TCRVdelta2- thymocytes. The sequence derives from a boy under two years old who had congenital heart surgery. CDR3 DNA: TGTGCTCTTGGGGAAGTTGCTTCTACCGCCCTTACTGGGGCTCTGCAAACGAAACTCATCTTT. Amino acids: CALGEVASTALTGALQTKLIF.